Below are 20 T cell receptor beta chains sequenced from a single sample in a study of blood T cell repertoires in COVID-19. TCRdb's table, derived via immunoSEQ multiplex PCR, lists solely in-frame clones and lacks some. The table lists 150,000 to 200,000 clones, approximately 90% of them singletons. Sequenced: PBMCs or T cells enriched from blood (not recorded which). Every receptor here comes from a woman in her 50s who had recovered from COVID-19.

This chain joins TRBV24-1 and TRBJ2-1; D ambiguous. The CDR3 contains 13 residues. V lost 4 bases and J 5 bases, leaving 8 bases between the germline ends. Germline CDR1 KGHDR, CDR2 SFDVKD. CDR3 region: CATSDPNNNEQFF. For the CDR3, the DNA is TGTGCCACCAGTGACCCGAACAACAATGAGCAGTTCTTC.

The chain links TRBV6-2 or TRBV6-3 to TRBJ1-2, with 7 bases lining up with TRBD1. This CDR3 has 12 residues. Trimming at V came to 0 bases and at J to 9 bases, leaving 1 base not matched to a gene. CDR1 and CDR2 from the germline V gene are MNHEY and SVGEGT. In nucleotides, the CDR3 is TGTGCCAGCAGTTACTCGGGACAGAGCTACACCTTC. Protein product: CASSYSGQSYTF.

The V gene is TRBV7-3, the J gene TRBJ2-1; 10 bases align to TRBD2. The CDR3 loop spans 17 amino acids. After removal of 0 bases from V and 2 bases from J, the junction contained 4 bases not matched to a gene. Germline assignment: CDR1 SGHTA and CDR2 FQGTGA. This CDR3 is CASSLTRTSGAYNEQFF. The CDR3 coding sequence is TGTGCCAGCAGCTTAACTCGGACTAGCGGAGCCTACAATGAGCAGTTCTTC.

This rearrangement joins TRBV6-5 to TRBJ2-4, with D possibly matching TRBD1 (5 bases). The ends were cut back, 6 bases at V and 5 bases at J, with 14 bases in the middle. Germline assignment: CDR1 MNHEY and CDR2 SVGAGI. The CDR3 runs 14 residues. This chain's CDR3 is CASRGRQPQNIQYF. Here the CDR3 DNA reads TGTGCCAGCAGGGGCCGACAGCCGCAAAACATTCAGTACTTC.

This clone was detected a few times. The chain combines TRBV9 with TRBJ2-7, with D unclear. Germline lookup yields CDR1 SGDLS and CDR2 YYNGEE. This CDR3 is built from 13 residues. Trimming took off 0 bases at V and 2 bases at J, with 6 bases between the two ends. In nucleotides, the CDR3 is TGTGCCAGCAGCGTAGGGCCGACCTACGAGCAGTACTTC. Its protein product is CASSVGPTYEQYF.

The V call is TRBV25-1, the J call TRBJ1-1, with D perhaps TRBD1 (6 bases). The length of the CDR3 is 17 residues. V was clipped by 3 bases and J by 0 bases, with 17 bases between them. In germline, CDR1 is MGHDK, CDR2 SYGVNS. For the CDR3, the DNA is TGTGCCAGCAGTGATCGGGCCGTAGGGGGTTTGAACACTGAAGCTTTCTTT. Translating it yields CASSDRAVGGLNTEAFF.

The J gene is TRBJ2-7, the V gene TRBV7-9; D gene unclear. The V end was cut by 3 bases, the J end by 5 bases, with 11 bases between. In germline, CDR1 is SEHNR, CDR2 FQNEAQ (reference sequence). There are 13 residues in the CDR3. CDR3 residues: CASSLSSSHEQYF. DNA for the CDR3: TGTGCCAGCAGCTTGTCAAGTAGCCACGAGCAGTACTTC.

V is TRBV7-8 and J is TRBJ2-3; the D is unclear. The CDR3 consists of 15 residues. Germline V gene sequence: CDR1 SGHVS, CDR2 FQNEAQ. V lost 5 bases, J lost 4 bases, and 16 bases lay in between. This chain's CDR3 is CASSRAVGRADTQYF. The CDR3 bases are TGTGCCAGCAGCCGCGCGGTAGGCCGTGCAGATACGCAGTATTTT.

The chain joins TRBV2 to TRBJ2-3, with 7 bases identical to TRBD2. The CDR3 has 15 residues. CDR1 and CDR2 (germline): SNHLY, FYNNEI. V lost 2 bases, J lost 0 bases, and 2 bases stayed unmatched. The CDR3 loop is CASSELAASTDTQYF. CDR3 bases: TGTGCCAGCAGTGAACTAGCGGCTAGCACAGATACGCAGTATTTT.

The V call is TRBV19, the J call TRBJ1-2, with a weak D call TRBD1 (6 bases). Germline CDR1 LNHDA, CDR2 SQIVND (reference sequence). The CDR3 runs 14 residues. V gave up 7 bases and J gave up 1 base, with 13 bases separating them. The DNA for the CDR3 is TGTGCCAGTACTGACAGGCGCATTAACTATGGCTACACCTTC. Encoded protein: CASTDRRINYGYTF.

V gene TRBV5-4 combines with J gene TRBJ1-3; tentatively, D is TRBD1 (5 bases). This CDR3 spans 14 amino acids. Germline-derived CDR1 and CDR2 are SGHNT and YYREEE (reference sequence). V lost 2 bases and J lost 1, with 7 bases in between. The chain's CDR3 is CASSLSGSGNTIYF. Written as DNA, the CDR3 is TGTGCCAGCAGCTTATCAGGGTCTGGAAACACCATATATTTT.

Only a few counts were recorded for this clone. The chain uses TRBV18 and TRBJ1-6; 8 bases map to TRBD1. The trim removed 2 bases at V and 0 bases at J, leaving 6 bases unmatched. The length of the CDR3 is 18 residues. Germline V gene data show CDR1 as KGHSH and CDR2 as LQKENI. The DNA of the CDR3 is TGTGCCAGCTCACCAACCGGGACAGGTAGCTCCTATAATTCACCCCTCCACTTT. Translated, it gives CASSPTGTGSSYNSPLHF. Full variable domain (missing parts from reference TRBV18 and TRBJ1-6): NAGVMQNPRHLVRRRGQEARLRCSPMKGHSHVYWYRQLPEEGLKFMVYLQKENIIDESGMPKERFSAEFPKEGPSILRIQQVVRGDSAAYFCASSPTGTGSSYNSPLHFGNGTRLTVT.

The J gene is TRBJ2-7, the V gene TRBV4-2; 11 bases line up with TRBD2. CDR1 and CDR2 (germline): LGHNA, YNFKEQ. This CDR3 is built from 18 residues. Germline trimming cut 0 bases from V and 2 bases from J; bases unmatched to any gene: 9. CDR3 in DNA: TGTGCCAGCAGCCAAGATCGGCCCGGGACTAGCGGACCCTACGAGCAGTACTTC. Translated, it gives CASSQDRPGTSGPYEQYF.

V gene TRBV6-5 combines with J gene TRBJ1-5; 9 bases map to TRBD1. V lost 10 bases and J lost 7; bases outside the gene matches: 5. Looked up from germline, CDR1 is MNHEY and CDR2 is SVGAGI. The CDR3 is made up of 12 amino acids. CDR3 DNA sequence: TGTGCCACCTTGGGACAGGGACAGCCCCAGCATTTT. Residues: CATLGQGQPQHF.

The chain uses TRBV5-5 and TRBJ1-3, with D tentatively TRBD1 (5 bases). The germline CDR1 and CDR2 sequences are SGHKS and YYEKEE (reference sequence). Trimming pared 1 base from V and 7 bases from J, leaving 18 bases between. The CDR3 runs to 16 residues. The CDR3 DNA reads as TGTGCCAGCAGCTTGTCGGGCCCCCAGGGTAGGAACACCATATATTTT. The encoded protein is CASSLSGPQGRNTIYF.

The chain couples TRBV19 to TRBJ1-2; D remains ambiguous. The CDR3 covers 15 residues. V lost 6 bases and J lost 2, with 16 bases in between. Germline CDR1 is LNHDA and CDR2 is SQIVND (reference sequence). This CDR3 reads CASSYGRGGNYGYTF. CDR3 nucleotide sequence: TGTGCCAGTAGCTACGGACGGGGAGGGAACTATGGCTACACCTTC.

The chain joins TRBV6-2 or TRBV6-3 to TRBJ1-6, with D perhaps TRBD1 (6 bases). The germline V gene encodes CDR1 MNHEY and CDR2 SVGEGT. The germline V and J ends were trimmed by 2 bases and 4 bases, with 12 bases remaining between them. The CDR3 is made up of 16 amino acids. CDR3 loop: CASSYGDITYNSPLHF. In DNA form, the CDR3 reads TGTGCCAGCAGTTACGGGGACATTACTTATAATTCACCCCTCCACTTT.

The genes are TRBV2 and TRBJ1-2; no firm D call. V was trimmed by 5 bases and J by 2 bases, leaving 15 bases between them. The CDR3 is 15 residues long. CDR1 is SNHLY, CDR2 FYNNEI, per germline. In nucleotides, the CDR3 is TGTGCCAGCAGTTACCACCTGATTGCGAACTATGGCTACACCTTC. It encodes CASSYHLIANYGYTF.

This chain joins TRBV9 and TRBJ2-7; 9 bases fit TRBD1. The germline V gene has CDR1 SGDLS and CDR2 YYNGEE. With 2 bases clipped from V and 5 bases from J, the junction kept 8 bases outside the gene matches. The CDR3 has 15 residues. The CDR3 loop is CASSVRTGEFHEQYF. CDR3 nucleotide sequence: TGTGCCAGCAGCGTGAGGACAGGGGAGTTCCACGAGCAGTACTTC.

This clone was recorded only once. The chain couples TRBV19 to TRBJ2-7, with TRBD1 identical over 11 bases. CDR3 length: 13 amino acids. The V gene's germline CDR1 is LNHDA and CDR2 SQIVND (reference sequence). Trimming at V came to 4 bases and at J to 6 bases, leaving 2 bases not matched to a gene. Written as DNA, the CDR3 is TGTGCCAGTAGTACGGACAGGGGGCTCGAGCAGTACTTC. It yields the protein CASSTDRGLEQYF.